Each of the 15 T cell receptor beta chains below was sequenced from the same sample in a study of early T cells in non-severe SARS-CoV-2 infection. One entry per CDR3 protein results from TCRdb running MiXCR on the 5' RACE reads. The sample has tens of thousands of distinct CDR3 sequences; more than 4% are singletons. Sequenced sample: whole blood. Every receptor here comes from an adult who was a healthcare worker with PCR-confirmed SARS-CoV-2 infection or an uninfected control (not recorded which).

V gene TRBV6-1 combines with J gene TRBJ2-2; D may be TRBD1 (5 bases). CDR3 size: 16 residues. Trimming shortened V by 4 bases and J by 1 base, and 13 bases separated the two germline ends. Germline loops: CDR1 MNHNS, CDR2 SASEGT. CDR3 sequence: CASSVDRPMNTGELFF. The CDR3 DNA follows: TGTGCCAGCAGTGTCGACAGACCCATGAACACCGGGGAGCTGTTTTTT.

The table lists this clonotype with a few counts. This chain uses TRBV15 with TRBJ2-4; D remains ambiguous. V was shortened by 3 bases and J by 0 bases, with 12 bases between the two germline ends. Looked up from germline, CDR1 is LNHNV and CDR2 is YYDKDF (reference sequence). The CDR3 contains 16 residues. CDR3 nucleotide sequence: TGTGCCACCAGCAGGTTGTGGAGTCTAGCCAAAAACATTCAGTACTTC. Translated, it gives CATSRLWSLAKNIQYF.

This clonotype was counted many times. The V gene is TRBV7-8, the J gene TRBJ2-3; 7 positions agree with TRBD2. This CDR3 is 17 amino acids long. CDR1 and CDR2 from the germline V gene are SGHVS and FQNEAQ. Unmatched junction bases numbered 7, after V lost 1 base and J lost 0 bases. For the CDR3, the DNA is TGTGCCAGCAGCTTAGTCGGCGGGGGTACTAGCACAGATACGCAGTATTTT. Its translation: CASSLVGGGTSTDTQYF.

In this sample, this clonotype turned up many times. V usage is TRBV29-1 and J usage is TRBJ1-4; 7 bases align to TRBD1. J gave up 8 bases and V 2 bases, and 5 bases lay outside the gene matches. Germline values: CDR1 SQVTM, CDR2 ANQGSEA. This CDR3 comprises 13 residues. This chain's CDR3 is CSVEQGVGEKLFF. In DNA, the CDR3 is TGCAGCGTTGAACAGGGGGTTGGGGAAAAACTGTTTTTT.

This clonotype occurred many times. CDR3 region: CASSYETGRAFF. In DNA, the CDR3 is TGTGCCAGCAGTTACGAAACGGGACGCGCTTTCTTT. The chain recombines TRBV6-6 with TRBJ1-1, with D perhaps matching TRBD1 (5 bases). The V gene's germline CDR1 is MNHNY and CDR2 SVGAGI (reference sequence). Trimming took 2 bases from V and 11 from J, leaving 12 bases between them. This CDR3 contains 12 residues.

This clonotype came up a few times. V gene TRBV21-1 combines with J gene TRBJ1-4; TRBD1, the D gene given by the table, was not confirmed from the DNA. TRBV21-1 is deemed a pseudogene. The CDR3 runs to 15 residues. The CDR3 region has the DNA TGTGCCAGCAGCAAAGAGGACAGGGGTCCACATTTGACGGTTTTT. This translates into CASSKEDRGPHLTVF.

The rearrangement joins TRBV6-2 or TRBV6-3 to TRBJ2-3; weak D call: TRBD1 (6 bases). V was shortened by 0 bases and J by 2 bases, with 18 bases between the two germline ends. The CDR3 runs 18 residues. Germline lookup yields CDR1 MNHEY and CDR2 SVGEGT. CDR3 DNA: TGTGCCAGCAGTTACTCGATGCAGGGGACGGGGAACACAGATACGCAGTATTTT. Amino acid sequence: CASSYSMQGTGNTDTQYF.

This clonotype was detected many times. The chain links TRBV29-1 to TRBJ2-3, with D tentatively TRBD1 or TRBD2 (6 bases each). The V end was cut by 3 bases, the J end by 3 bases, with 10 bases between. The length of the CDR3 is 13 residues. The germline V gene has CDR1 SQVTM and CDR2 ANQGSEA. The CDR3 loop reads CSVEEGGTDTQYF. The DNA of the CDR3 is TGCAGCGTTGAGGAGGGGGGAACAGATACGCAGTATTTT.

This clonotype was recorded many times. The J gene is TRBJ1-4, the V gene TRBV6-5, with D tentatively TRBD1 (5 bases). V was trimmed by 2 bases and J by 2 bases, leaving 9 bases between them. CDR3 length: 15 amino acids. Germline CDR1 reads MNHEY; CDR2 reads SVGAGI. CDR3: CASSYETATNEKLFF. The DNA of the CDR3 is TGTGCCAGCAGTTACGAGACAGCTACTAATGAAAAACTGTTTTTT.

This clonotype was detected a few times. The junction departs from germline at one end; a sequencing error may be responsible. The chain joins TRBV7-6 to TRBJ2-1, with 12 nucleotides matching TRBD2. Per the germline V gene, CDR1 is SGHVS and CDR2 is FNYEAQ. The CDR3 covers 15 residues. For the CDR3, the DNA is TGTGCCAGCAGCCTAGCGGGGGGGCCATACAATGAGCAGTTCTTC. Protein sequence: CASSLAGGPYNEQFF.

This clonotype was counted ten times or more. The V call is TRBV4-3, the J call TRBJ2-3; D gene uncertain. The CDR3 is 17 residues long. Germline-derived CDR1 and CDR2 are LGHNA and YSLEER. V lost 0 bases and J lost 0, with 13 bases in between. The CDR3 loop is CASSQDDPRASTDTQYF. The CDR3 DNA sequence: TGCGCCAGCAGCCAAGATGATCCCCGGGCTAGCACAGATACGCAGTATTTT.

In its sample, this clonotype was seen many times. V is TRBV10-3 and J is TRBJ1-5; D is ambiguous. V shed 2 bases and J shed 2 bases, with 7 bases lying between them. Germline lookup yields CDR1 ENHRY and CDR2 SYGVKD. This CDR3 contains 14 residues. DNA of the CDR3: TGTGCCATCAGTGAGGACCCAGGCAATCAGCCCCAGCATTTT. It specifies CAISEDPGNQPQHF.

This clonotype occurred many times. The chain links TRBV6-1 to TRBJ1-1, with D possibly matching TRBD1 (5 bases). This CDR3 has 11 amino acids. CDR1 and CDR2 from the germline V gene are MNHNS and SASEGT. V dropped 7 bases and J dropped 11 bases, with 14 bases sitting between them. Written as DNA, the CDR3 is TGTGCCAGCACCAGAACCAGGGTTGCTTTCTTT. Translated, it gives CASTRTRVAFF.

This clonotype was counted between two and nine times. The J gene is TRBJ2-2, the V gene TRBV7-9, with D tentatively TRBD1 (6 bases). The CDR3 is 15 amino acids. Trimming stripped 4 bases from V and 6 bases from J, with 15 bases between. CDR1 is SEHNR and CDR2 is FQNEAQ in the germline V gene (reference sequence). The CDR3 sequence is CASSSSNRVAGELFF. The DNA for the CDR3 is TGTGCCAGCAGCTCCAGCAACAGGGTTGCCGGGGAGCTGTTTTTT.

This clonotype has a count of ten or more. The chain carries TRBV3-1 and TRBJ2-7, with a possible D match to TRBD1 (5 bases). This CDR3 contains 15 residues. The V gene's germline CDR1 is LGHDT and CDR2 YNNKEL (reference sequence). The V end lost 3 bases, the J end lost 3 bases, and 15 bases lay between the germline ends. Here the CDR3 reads CASSQGRQGNYEQYF. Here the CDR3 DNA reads TGTGCCAGCAGCCAGGGTCGGCAGGGAAACTACGAGCAGTACTTC.